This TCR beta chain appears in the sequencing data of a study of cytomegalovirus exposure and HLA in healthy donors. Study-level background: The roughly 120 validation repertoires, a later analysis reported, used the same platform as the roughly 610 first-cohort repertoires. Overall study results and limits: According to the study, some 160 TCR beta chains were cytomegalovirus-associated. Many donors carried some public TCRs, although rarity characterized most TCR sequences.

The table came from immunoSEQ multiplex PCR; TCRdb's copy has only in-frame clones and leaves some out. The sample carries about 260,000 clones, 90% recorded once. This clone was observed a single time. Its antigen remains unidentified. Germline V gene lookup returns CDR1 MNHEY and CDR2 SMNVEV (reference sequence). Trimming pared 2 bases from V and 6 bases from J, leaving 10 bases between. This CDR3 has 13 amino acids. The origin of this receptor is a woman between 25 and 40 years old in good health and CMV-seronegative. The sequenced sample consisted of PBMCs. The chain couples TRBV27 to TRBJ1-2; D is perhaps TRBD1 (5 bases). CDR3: CASSLGAADGYTF. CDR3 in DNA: TGTGCCAGCAGTTTAGGGGCGGCTGATGGCTACACCTTC.